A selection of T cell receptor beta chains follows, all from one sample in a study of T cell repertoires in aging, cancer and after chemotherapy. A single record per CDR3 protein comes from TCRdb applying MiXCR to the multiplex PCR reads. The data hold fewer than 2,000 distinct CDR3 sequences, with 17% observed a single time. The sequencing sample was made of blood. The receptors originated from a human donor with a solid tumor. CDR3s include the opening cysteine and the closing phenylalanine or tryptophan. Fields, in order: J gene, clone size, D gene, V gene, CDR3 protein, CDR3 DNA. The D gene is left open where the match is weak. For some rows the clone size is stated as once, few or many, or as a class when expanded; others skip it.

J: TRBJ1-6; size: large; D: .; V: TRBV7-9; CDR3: CASSSGPVGSPLHF; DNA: TGTGCCAGCAGCTCCGGGCCAGTCGGCTCACCCCTCCACTTT
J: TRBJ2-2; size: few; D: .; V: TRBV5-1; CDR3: CASSLARGQLLNPSGELFF; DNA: TGCGCCAGCAGCTTGGCGCGGGGACAGCTACTGAACCCTTCCGGGGAGCTGTTTTTT
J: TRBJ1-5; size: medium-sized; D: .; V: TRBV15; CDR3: CATSRRINQPQHF; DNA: TGTGCCACCAGCCGGAGAATAAATCAGCCCCAGCATTTT
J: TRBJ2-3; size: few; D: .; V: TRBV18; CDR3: CASSPPADTQYF; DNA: TGTGCCAGCTCACCACCTGCAGATACGCAGTATTTT
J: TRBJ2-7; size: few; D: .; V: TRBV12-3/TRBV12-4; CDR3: CASSSRGPGTYEQYF; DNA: TGTGCCAGCAGTTCTAGGGGTCCTGGGACCTACGAGCAGTACTTC
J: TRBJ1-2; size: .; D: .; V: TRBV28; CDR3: CASRGTHTPDGYTF; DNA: TGTGCCAGCAGGGGGACCCATACCCCGGATGGCTACACCTTC
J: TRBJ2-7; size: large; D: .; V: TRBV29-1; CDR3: CSVGTGNSYEQYF; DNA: TGCAGCGTTGGGACCGGGAACTCCTACGAGCAGTACTTC
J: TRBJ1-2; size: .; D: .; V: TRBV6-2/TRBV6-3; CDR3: CASSYPVLKNYGYTF; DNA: TGTGCCAGCAGTTACCCGGTTCTCAAAAACTATGGCTACACCTTC
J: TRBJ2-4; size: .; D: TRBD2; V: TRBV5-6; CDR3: CASRASGAKNIQYF; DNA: TGTGCCAGCAGGGCTAGCGGAGCCAAAAACATTCAGTACTTC
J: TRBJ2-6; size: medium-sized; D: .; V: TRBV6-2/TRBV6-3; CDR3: CASSYQGSGANVLTF; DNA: TGTGCCAGCAGTTACCAGGGCTCTGGGGCCAACGTCCTGACTTTC
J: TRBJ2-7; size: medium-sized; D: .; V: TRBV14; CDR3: CASSQGQLNYEQYF; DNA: TGTGCCAGCAGCCAAGGTCAGCTAAACTACGAGCAGTACTTC
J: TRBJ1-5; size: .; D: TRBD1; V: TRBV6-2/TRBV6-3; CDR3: CASSTDRVSRNQPQHF; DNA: TGTGCCAGCAGTACCGACAGGGTTTCGCGCAATCAGCCCCAGCATTTT
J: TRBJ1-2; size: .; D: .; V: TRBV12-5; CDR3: CASGLGDSRTLWGYTF; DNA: TGTGCTAGTGGTTTGGGCGATTCCAGGACCCTATGGGGCTACACCTTC
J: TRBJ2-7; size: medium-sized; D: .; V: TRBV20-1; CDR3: CSARVRDYEQYF; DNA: TGCAGTGCTAGAGTCCGGGACTACGAGCAGTACTTC
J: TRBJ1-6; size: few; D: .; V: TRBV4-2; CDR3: CASSQIPRGDSPLHF; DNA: TGTGCCAGCAGCCAAATCCCAAGGGGGGATTCACCCCTCCACTTT
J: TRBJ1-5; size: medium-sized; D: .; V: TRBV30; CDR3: CAWSGAQGSQPQHF; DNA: TGTGCCTGGAGTGGGGCCCAGGGGAGCCAGCCCCAGCATTTT
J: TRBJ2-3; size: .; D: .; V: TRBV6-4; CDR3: CASSDSVGSTDTQYF; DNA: TGTGCCAGCAGTGACTCAGTCGGGAGCACAGATACGCAGTATTTT
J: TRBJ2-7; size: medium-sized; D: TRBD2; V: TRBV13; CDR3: CASSRGRGDEQYF; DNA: TGTGCCAGCAGCCGCGGGAGGGGCGACGAGCAGTACTTC
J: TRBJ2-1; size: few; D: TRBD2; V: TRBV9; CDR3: CASSDDLAGGNEQFF; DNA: TGTGCCAGCAGCGATGACCTAGCGGGGGGTAATGAGCAGTTCTTC
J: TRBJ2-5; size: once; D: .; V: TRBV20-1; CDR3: CSARAIGARKETQYF; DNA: TGCAGTGCTAGAGCGATCGGGGCCCGTAAAGAGACCCAGTACTTC
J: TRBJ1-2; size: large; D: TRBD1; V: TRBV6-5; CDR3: CASSSTGASSPYGYTF; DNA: TGTGCCAGCAGCTCGACAGGGGCTTCTTCTCCCTATGGCTACACCTTC
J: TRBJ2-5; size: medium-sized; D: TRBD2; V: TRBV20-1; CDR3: CSANPLAGRETQYF; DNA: TGCAGTGCTAATCCTTTAGCGGGGCGGGAGACCCAGTACTTC
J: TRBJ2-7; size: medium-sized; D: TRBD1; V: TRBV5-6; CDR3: CASSLADEIPGTGGVLGEQYF; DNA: TGTGCCAGCAGCTTGGCCGATGAGATTCCTGGGACAGGGGGCGTTCTCGGCGAGCAGTACTTC
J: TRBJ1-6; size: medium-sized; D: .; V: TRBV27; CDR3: CASSLGGDNSPLHF; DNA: TGTGCCAGCAGTTTAGGGGGAGATAATTCACCCCTCCACTTT
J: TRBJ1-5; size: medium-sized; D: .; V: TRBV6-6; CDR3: CASSYGDQPQHF; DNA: TGTGCCAGCAGTTACGGGGATCAGCCCCAGCATTTT
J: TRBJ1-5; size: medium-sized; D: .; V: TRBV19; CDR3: CASSIGVGGQPQHF; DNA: TGTGCCAGTAGTATAGGAGTAGGCGGTCAGCCCCAGCATTTT
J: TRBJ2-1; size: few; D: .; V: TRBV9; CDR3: CASSVGVDDEQFF; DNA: TGTGCCAGCAGCGTAGGTGTAGACGATGAGCAGTTCTTC
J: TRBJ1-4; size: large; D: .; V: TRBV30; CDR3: CAWSRLGANEKLFF; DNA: TGTGCCTGGAGTCGGTTGGGGGCTAATGAAAAACTGTTTTTT
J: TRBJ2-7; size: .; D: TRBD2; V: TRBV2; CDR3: CASSEGRAYEQYF; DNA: TGTGCCAGCAGTGAGGGGAGGGCCTACGAGCAGTACTTC
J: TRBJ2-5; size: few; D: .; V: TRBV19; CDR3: CASSWGVQETQYF; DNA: TGTGCCAGTAGCTGGGGTGTTCAAGAGACCCAGTACTTC
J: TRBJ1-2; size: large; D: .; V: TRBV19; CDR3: CASSLDGFYGYTF; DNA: TGTGCCAGTAGCCTGGACGGTTTCTATGGCTACACCTTC
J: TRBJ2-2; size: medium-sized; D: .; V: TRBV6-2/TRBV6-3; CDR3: CASSYRDTGELFF; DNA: TGTGCCAGCAGTTACAGGGACACCGGGGAGCTGTTTTTT